This TCR beta chain appears in the sequencing data of a study of T cells in localized non-small cell lung cancer. Using immunoSEQ multiplex PCR, the repertoire was profiled, and TCRdb retains in-frame clones only, with some absent. Of more than 100,000 clones in the sample, around 92% were seen once. The specimen was peripheral blood, collected before any cancer treatment. This clonotype originated in a female donor older than 55 with stage I lung adenocarcinoma.

The CDR3 DNA is TGTGCCAGCAGTTTCGAGACAGGGGGCCGAGAGACCCAGTACTTC. As protein: CASSFETGGRETQYF. This chain connects TRBV28 to TRBJ2-5; 10 positions agree with TRBD1. The CDR3 sequence is 15 residues long. The V gene's germline CDR1 is MDHEN and CDR2 SYDVKM. V lost 3 bases and J lost 4; bases outside the gene matches: 5. The whole variable domain, filled in from reference TRBV28 and TRBJ2-5, reads DVKVTQSSRYLVKRTGEKVFLECVQDMDHENMFWYRQDPGLGLRLIYFSYDVKMKEKGDIPEGYSVSREKKERFSLILESASTNQTSMYLCASSFETGGRETQYFGPGTRLLVL.